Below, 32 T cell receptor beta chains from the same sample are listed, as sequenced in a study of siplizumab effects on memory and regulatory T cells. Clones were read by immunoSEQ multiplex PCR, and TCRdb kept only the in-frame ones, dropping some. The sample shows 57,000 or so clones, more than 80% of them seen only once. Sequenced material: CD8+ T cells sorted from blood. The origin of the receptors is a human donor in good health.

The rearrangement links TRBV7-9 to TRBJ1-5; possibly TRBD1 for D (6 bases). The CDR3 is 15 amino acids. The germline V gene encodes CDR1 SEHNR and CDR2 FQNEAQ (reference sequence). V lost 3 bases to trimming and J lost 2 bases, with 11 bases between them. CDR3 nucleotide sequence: TGTGCCAGCAGCTTTGGGGGGCTGGGCAATCAGCCCCAGCATTTT. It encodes CASSFGGLGNQPQHF.

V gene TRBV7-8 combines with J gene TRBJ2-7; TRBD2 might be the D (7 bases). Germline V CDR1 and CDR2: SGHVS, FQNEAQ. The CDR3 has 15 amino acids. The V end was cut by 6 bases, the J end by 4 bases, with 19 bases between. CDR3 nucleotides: TGTGCCAGCAGTCCTGTGAGGGGGGGGTTTTACGAGCAGTACTTC. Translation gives CASSPVRGGFYEQYF.

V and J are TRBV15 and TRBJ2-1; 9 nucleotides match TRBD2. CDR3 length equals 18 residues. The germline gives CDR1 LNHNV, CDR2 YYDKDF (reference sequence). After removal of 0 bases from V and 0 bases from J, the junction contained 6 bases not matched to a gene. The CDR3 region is CATSRERTSASSYNEQFF. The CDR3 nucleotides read TGTGCCACCAGCAGAGAAAGGACTAGCGCAAGCTCCTACAATGAGCAGTTCTTC.

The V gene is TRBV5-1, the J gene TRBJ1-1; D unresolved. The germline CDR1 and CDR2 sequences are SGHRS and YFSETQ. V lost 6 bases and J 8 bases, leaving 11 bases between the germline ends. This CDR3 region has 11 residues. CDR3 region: CASTYMGEAFF. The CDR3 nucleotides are TGCGCCAGCACCTATATGGGCGAAGCTTTCTTT. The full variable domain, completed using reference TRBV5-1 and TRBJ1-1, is KAGVTQTPRYLIKTRGQQVTLSCSPISGHRSVSWYQQTPGQGLQFLFEYFSETQRNKGNFPGRFSGRQFSNSRSEMNVSTLELGDSALYLCASTYMGEAFFGQGTRLTVV.

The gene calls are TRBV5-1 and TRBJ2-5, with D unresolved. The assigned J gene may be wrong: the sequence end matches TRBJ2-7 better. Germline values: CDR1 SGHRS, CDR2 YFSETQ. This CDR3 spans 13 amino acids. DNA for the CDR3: TGCGCCAGCAGCTTAAGTGGGCCCTACGAGCAGTACTTC. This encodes CASSLSGPYEQYF.

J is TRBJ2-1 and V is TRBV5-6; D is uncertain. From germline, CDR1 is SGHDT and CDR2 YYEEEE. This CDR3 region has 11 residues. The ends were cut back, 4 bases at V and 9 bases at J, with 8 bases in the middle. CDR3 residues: CASSNFGEQFF. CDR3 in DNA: TGTGCCAGCAGCAATTTCGGTGAGCAGTTCTTC.

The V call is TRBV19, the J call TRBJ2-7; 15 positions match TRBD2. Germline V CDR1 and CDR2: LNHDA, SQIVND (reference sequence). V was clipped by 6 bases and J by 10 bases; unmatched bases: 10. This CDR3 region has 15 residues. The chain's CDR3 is CASSLGLAGGNQQYF. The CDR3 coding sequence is TGTGCCAGTAGCCTGGGACTAGCGGGAGGAAACCAACAGTACTTC.

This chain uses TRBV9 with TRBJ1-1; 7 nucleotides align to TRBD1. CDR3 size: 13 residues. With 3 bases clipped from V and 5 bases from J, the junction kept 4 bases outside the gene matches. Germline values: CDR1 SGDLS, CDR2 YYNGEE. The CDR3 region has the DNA TGTGCCAGCAGCGAGACAGGGAGGACTGAAGCTTTCTTT. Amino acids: CASSETGRTEAFF.

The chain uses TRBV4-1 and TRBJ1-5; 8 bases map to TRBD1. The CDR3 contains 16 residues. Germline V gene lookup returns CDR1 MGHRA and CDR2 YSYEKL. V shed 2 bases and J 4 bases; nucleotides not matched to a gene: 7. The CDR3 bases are TGCGCCAGCAGCCAAAGGGACAGGAACCCGAATCAGCCCCAGCATTTT. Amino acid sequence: CASSQRDRNPNQPQHF.

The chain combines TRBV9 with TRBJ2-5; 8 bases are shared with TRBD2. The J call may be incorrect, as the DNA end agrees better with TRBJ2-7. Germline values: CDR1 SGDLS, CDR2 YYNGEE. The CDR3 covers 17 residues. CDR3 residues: CASSARPPPAGDYEQYF. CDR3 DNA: TGTGCCAGCAGCGCCCGCCCCCCGCCAGCGGGAGACTACGAGCAGTACTTC.

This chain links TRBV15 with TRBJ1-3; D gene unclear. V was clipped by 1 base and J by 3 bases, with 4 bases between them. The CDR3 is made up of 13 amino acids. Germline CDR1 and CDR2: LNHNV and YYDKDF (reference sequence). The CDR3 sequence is CATSRVGGNTIYF. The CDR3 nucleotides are TGTGCCACCAGCAGAGTGGGTGGAAACACCATATATTTT. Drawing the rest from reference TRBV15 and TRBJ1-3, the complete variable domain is DAMVIQNPRYQVTQFGKPVTLSCSQTLNHNVMYWYQQKSSQAPKLLFHYYDKDFNNEADTPDNFQSRRPNTSFCFLDIRSPGLGDTAMYLCATSRVGGNTIYFGEGSWLTVV.

The CDR3 nucleotides are TGTGCCACCAGCAGAGGCGGTTCGGGGGTACGGCTTAATCAGCCCCAGCATTTT. This gives the protein CATSRGGSGVRLNQPQHF. The chain links TRBV15 to TRBJ1-5; weak D call: TRBD1 (5 bases). The V gene lost 1 base and the J gene lost 4 bases, with 20 bases spanning the gap. CDR3 length: 18 amino acids. Germline V gene sequence: CDR1 LNHNV, CDR2 YYDKDF (reference sequence).

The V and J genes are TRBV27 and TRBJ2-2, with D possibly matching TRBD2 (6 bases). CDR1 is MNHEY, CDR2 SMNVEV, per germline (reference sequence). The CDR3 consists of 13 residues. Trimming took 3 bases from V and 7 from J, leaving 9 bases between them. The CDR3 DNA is TGTGCCAGCAGTTTTGGGCGGGGCGGGGAGCTGTTTTTT. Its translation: CASSFGRGGELFF.

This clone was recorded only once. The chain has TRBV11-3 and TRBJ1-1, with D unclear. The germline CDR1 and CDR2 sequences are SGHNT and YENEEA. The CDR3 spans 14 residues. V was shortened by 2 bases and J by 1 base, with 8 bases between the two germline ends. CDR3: CASSLWSPNTEAFF. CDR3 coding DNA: TGTGCCAGCAGCTTATGGTCCCCGAACACTGAAGCTTTCTTT.

CDR3 DNA: TGTGCCAGCAGCTCAGGGGTCCTGGCCTACAATGAGCAGTTCTTC. As protein: CASSSGVLAYNEQFF. This chain uses TRBV27 with TRBJ2-1; TRBD1 might be the D (6 bases). Germline lookup yields CDR1 MNHEY and CDR2 SMNVEV (reference sequence). This CDR3 is 15 amino acids long. V lost 6 bases, J lost 2 bases, and 14 bases lay in between.

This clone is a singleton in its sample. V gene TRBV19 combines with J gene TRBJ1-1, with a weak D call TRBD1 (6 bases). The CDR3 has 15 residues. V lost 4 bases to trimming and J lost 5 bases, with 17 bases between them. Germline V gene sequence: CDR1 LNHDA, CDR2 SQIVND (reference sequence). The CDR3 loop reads CASSTTVSDSTEAFF. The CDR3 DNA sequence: TGTGCCAGTAGTACTACCGTTTCGGACAGTACTGAAGCTTTCTTT.

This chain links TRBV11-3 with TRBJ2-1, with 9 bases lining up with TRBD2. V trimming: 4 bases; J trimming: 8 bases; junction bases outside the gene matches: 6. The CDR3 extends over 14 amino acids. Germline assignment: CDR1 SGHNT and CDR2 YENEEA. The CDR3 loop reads CASSSGGRADEQFF. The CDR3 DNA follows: TGTGCCAGCAGCTCGGGCGGGAGGGCAGATGAGCAGTTCTTC.

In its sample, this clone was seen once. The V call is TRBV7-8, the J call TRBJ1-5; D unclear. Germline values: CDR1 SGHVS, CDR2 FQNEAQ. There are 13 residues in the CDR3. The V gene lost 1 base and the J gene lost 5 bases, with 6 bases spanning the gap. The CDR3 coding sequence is TGTGCCAGCAGCTTAGTATTCCATCAGCCCCAGCATTTT. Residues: CASSLVFHQPQHF.

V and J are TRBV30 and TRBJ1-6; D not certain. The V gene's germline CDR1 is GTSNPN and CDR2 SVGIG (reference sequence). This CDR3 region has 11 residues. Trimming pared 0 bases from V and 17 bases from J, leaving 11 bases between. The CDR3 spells CAWSVDPVVHF. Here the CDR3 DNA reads TGTGCCTGGAGTGTTGATCCAGTGGTCCACTTT.

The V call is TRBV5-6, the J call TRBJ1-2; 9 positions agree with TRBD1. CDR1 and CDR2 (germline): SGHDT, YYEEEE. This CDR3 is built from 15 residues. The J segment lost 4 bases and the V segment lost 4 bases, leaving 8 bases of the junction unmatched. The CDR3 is CASSPDRGGFYGYTF. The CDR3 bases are TGTGCCAGCAGCCCGGACAGGGGAGGCTTCTATGGCTACACCTTC.

The chain's CDR3 is CASSLENPDTQYF. For the CDR3, the DNA is TGTGCCAGCAGCTTGGAGAACCCAGATACGCAGTATTTT. The gene calls are TRBV13 and TRBJ2-3, with unresolved D. Between the trimmed V and J ends, which lost 3 bases and 4 bases, there was a span of 8 bases. The CDR3 has 13 amino acids. CDR1 is PRHDT, CDR2 FYEKMQ, per germline (reference sequence).

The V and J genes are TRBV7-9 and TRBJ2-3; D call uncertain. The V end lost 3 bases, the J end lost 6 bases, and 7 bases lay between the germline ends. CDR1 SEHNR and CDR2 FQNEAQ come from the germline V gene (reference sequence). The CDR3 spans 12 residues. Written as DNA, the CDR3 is TGTGCCAGCAGCTTCGACCCCGATACGCAGTATTTT. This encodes CASSFDPDTQYF.

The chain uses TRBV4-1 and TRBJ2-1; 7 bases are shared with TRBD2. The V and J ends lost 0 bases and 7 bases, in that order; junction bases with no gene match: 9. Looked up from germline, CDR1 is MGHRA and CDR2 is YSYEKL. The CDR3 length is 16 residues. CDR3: CASSQERGRAGNEQFF. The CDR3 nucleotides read TGCGCCAGCAGCCAAGAACGAGGGAGGGCGGGGAATGAGCAGTTCTTC.

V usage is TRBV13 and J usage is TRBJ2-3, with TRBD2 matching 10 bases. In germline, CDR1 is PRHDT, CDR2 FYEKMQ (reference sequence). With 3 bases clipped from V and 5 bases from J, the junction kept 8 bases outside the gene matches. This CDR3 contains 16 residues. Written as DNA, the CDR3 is TGTGCCAGCAGCTTTTCTAGCGGGAGCGTAGAAGATACGCAGTATTTT. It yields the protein CASSFSSGSVEDTQYF.

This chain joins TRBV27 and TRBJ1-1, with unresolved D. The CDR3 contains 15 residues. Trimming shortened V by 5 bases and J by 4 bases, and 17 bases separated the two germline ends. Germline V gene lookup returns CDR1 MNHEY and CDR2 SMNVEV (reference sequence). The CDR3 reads CASSRQPREGTEAFF. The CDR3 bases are TGTGCCAGCAGTCGCCAGCCAAGGGAGGGCACTGAAGCTTTCTTT.

CDR3 region: CASSLGQGFYNEQFF. The CDR3 DNA reads as TGCGCCAGCAGCTTGGGACAGGGGTTTTACAATGAGCAGTTCTTC. This chain connects TRBV5-1 to TRBJ2-1, with TRBD1 matching over 8 bases. The CDR3 spans 15 residues. Unmatched junction bases numbered 3, after V lost 0 bases and J lost 4 bases. Germline CDR1 and CDR2: SGHRS and YFSETQ.

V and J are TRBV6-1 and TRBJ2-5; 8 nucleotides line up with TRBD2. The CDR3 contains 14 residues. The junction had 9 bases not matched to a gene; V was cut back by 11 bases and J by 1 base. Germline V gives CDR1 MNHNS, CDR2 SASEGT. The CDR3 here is CAGGGLAGQETQYF. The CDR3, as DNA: TGTGCCGGGGGGGGGCTAGCGGGCCAAGAGACCCAGTACTTC.

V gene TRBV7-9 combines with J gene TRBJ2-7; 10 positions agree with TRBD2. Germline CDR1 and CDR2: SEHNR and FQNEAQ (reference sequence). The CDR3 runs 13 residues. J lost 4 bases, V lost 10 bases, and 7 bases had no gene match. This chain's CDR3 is CATEGTSVYEQYF. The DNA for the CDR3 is TGTGCCACCGAAGGGACTAGCGTATACGAGCAGTACTTC.

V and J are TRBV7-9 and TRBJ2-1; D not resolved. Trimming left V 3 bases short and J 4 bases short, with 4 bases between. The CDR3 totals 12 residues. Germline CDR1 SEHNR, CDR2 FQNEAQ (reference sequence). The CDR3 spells CASSFNYNEQFF. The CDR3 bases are TGTGCCAGCAGCTTTAATTACAATGAGCAGTTCTTC.

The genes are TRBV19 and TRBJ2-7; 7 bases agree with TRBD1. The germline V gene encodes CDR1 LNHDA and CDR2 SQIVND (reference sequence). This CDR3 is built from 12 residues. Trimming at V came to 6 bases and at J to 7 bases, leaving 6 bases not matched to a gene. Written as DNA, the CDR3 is TGTGCCAGTAGACAGGGGCCGGGGGAGCAGTACTTC. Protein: CASRQGPGEQYF.

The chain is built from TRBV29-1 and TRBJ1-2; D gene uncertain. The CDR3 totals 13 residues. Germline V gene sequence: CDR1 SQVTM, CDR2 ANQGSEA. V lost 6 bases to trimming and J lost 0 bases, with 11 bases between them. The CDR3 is CSVLAQSNYGYTF. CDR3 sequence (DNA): TGCAGCGTCCTCGCACAATCTAACTATGGCTACACCTTC. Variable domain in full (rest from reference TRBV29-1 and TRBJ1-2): SAVISQKPSRDICQRGTSLTIQCQVDSQVTMMFWYRQQPGQSLTLIATANQGSEATYESGFVIDKFPISRPNLTFSTLTVSNMSPEDSSIYLCSVLAQSNYGYTFGSGTRLTVV.

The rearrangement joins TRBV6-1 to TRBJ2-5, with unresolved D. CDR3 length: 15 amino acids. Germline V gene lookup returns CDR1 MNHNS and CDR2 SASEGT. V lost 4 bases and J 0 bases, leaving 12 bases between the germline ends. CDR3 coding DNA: TGTGCCAGCAGTGCCCTGAGCATTCACCAAGAGACCCAGTACTTC. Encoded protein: CASSALSIHQETQYF.